Listed below are T cell receptor beta chains from one sample, sequenced in a study of blood T cell repertoires in COVID-19. Generated by immunoSEQ multiplex PCR, the TCRdb table keeps only in-frame clones and is missing some. This table holds about 72,000 clones, roughly 82% found once. Sequencing was performed on peripheral blood. These receptors originate from a human donor in a cohort sampled during active COVID-19. Both conserved end residues are part of each CDR3. Fields, in order: clone size, V gene, J gene, D gene, CDR3 DNA, CDR3 protein. The D gene is left open where the match is weak. Size is omitted from some rows. Given values are once, few, many or a class for expanded clones.

NA	TRBV18	TRBJ1-6	NA	TGTGCCAGCTCACAGAGCGGCCAACATTCACCCCTCCACTTT	CASSQSGQHSPLHF
NA	TRBV27	TRBJ2-7	TRBD1	TGTGCCAGCAGTTTAACACAGGGGGCGCGAACCTACGAGCAGTACTTC	CASSLTQGARTYEQYF
NA	TRBV27	TRBJ1-1	TRBD1	TGTGCCAGCAGTTTAACAGGGGGCTTTGAAGCTTTCTTT	CASSLTGGFEAFF
NA	TRBV12-2	TRBJ1-6	NA	TGTGCAAGTCGCTTAGCGCGCAGGACTTCAAATTCACCCCTCCACTTT	CASRLARRTSNSPLHF
NA	TRBV30	TRBJ1-4	NA	TGTGCCTGGAGTGTACTGGGGCTGCGGGAAAAACTGTTTTTT	CAWSVLGLREKLFF
once	TRBV23-1	TRBJ2-7	NA	TGCGCCAGCCCGAAGGAGCGGACTCCCGAGACCTACGAGCAGTACTTC	CASPKERTPETYEQYF
NA	TRBV3-1/TRBV3-2	TRBJ2-1	TRBD1	TGTGCCAGCAGCCAAACCACAGGGGGCGAGCAGTTCTTC	CASSQTTGGEQFF
NA	TRBV30	TRBJ1-6	NA	TGTGCCTGGTACCCCCCGGGGGGGAATAATTCACCCCTCCACTTT	CAWYPPGGNNSPLHF
NA	TRBV5-1	TRBJ2-7	TRBD1	TGCGCCAGCAGCTCGGCGACAGGGTTCTTCTACGAGCAGTACTTC	CASSSATGFFYEQYF
NA	TRBV6-1	TRBJ2-7	NA	TGTGCCAGCAGTGAGGGTGGGGGGATGTCCTACGAGCAGTACTTC	CASSEGGGMSYEQYF
NA	TRBV27	TRBJ1-6	NA	TGTGCCAGCAGAGTACAGTATAATTCACCCCTCCACTTT	CASRVQYNSPLHF
NA	TRBV5-1	TRBJ1-1	NA	TGCGCCAGCAGCGCGTATATGAACACTGAAGCTTTCTTT	CASSAYMNTEAFF
NA	TRBV4-1	TRBJ2-7	TRBD2	TGCGCCAGCAGTCGGGGGGGCGAGCAGTACTTC	CASSRGGEQYF
NA	TRBV3-1/TRBV3-2	TRBJ1-3	NA	TGTGCCAGCAGCCAGTTGCATGGTCCGGGGAACACCATATATTTT	CASSQLHGPGNTIYF
NA	TRBV7-2	TRBJ1-1	NA	TGTGCCAGCAGCTCATCCGGGACTAACACTGAAGCTTTCTTT	CASSSSGTNTEAFF
NA	TRBV21-1	TRBJ1-6	NA	TGTGCCAGCAGCGCAGGACAGGGTCTTGAAGGTAATTCACCCCTCCACTTT	CASSAGQGLEGNSPLHF
NA	TRBV29-1	TRBJ1-5	TRBD1	TGCAGCGTTTGGACAGGCCCTAGGGAGCCCCAGCATTTT	CSVWTGPREPQHF
NA	TRBV29-1	TRBJ1-2	NA	TGCAGCGTCGAATGGACAGTCTATGGCTACACCTTC	CSVEWTVYGYTF
NA	TRBV7-2	TRBJ2-7	NA	TGTGCCAGCAGCTTAGCTGTTACGAGGGAATGTTTCTTC	CASSLAVTRECFF
NA	TRBV3-1/TRBV3-2	TRBJ2-1	TRBD2	TGTGCCAGCAGCCAAGTCTCTTATAGGGGACTAGCGGGGGACAATGAGCAGTTCTTC	CASSQVSYRGLAGDNEQFF
NA	TRBV9	TRBJ1-2	TRBD1	TGTGCCAGCAGCGTAGTAGGGCAGGGGGCGAGCTATGGCTACACCTTC	CASSVVGQGASYGYTF
NA	TRBV11-2	TRBJ2-3	NA	TGTGCCAGCAGCTCTGGGCCGGTCCCCTCTAGCACAGATACGCAGTATTTT	CASSSGPVPSSTDTQYF
NA	TRBV6-6	TRBJ1-1	NA	TGTGCCAGCAGTGATAGCAGGGTGGGGACTGAAGCTTTCTTT	CASSDSRVGTEAFF
NA	TRBV9	TRBJ1-3	NA	TGTGCCAGCAGCTCTAACAGTGGGGGAAACACCATATATTTT	CASSSNSGGNTIYF
NA	TRBV7-9	TRBJ2-7	NA	TGTGCCAGCAGCTTTCTTGCGGGGGCAAACTACGAGCAGTACTTC	CASSFLAGANYEQYF
NA	TRBV5-4	TRBJ2-7	NA	TGTGCCAGCAGCCCCGTGGGGGGGGCCAATCTCTACGAGCAGTACTTC	CASSPVGGANLYEQYF
NA	TRBV7-9	TRBJ2-7	NA	TGTGCCAGCAGCTTAAAATGGGGGGACGAGCAGTACTTC	CASSLKWGDEQYF
NA	TRBV5-5	TRBJ2-7	TRBD2	TGTGCCAGCAGCACTCGGACTAGCGGGCTCCCGAGCTCCTACGAGCAGTACTTC	CASSTRTSGLPSSYEQYF
NA	TRBV3-1/TRBV3-2	TRBJ2-3	NA	TGTGCCAGCAGCCTCACCCCATCCAGTACGCAGTATTTT	CASSLTPSSTQYF